The 17 T cell receptor beta chains listed next were all sequenced from one sample in a study of graft-versus-host responses after intestinal transplantation. This table comes from immunoSEQ multiplex PCR, and its TCRdb copy is limited to in-frame clones, with some not included. The sample holds 90,000 to 120,000 clones, roughly 86% seen once. These receptors have no identified antigens. The sequencing here drew on unstimulated CD4+ T cells sorted from spleen or lymph node cells, taken before transplant. These receptor sequences come from a human donor who was the organ donor for an intestinal transplant.

This chain connects TRBV7-2 to TRBJ1-2; D not resolved. This CDR3 region has 14 residues. Germline V CDR1 and CDR2: SGHTA, FQGNSA. V lost 5 bases, J lost 1 base, and 11 bases lay in between. The CDR3 DNA is TGTGCCAGCAGCACCTACGACGGTAACTATGGCTACACCTTC. It encodes CASSTYDGNYGYTF.

The chain is built from TRBV6-5 and TRBJ2-7; 7 bases align to TRBD1. This CDR3 comprises 14 residues. CDR1 MNHEY and CDR2 SVGAGI come from the germline V gene. V was pared by 2 bases and J by 3 bases, with 4 bases of the junction left unmatched. The CDR3 loop reads CASSYEGARYEQYF. The CDR3, as DNA: TGTGCCAGCAGTTACGAGGGGGCCCGCTACGAGCAGTACTTC.

Regarding this clone: Other DNA variants within this sample encode the same CDR3. The chain uses TRBV6-5 and TRBJ1-6; 7 nucleotides line up with TRBD1. CDR1 MNHEY and CDR2 SVGAGI come from the germline V gene. CDR3 length: 15 residues. V lost 2 bases and J lost 7; bases outside the gene matches: 5. CDR3 amino acids: CASSYRGQLNSPLHF. CDR3 sequence (DNA): TGTGCCAGCAGTTACAGGGGACAGCTAAATTCACCCCTCCACTTT.

The V gene is TRBV5-6, the J gene TRBJ1-3, with D perhaps matching TRBD1 (5 bases). Trimming took off 4 bases at V and 0 bases at J, with 8 bases between the two ends. The CDR3 runs to 14 residues. CDR1 is SGHDT, CDR2 YYEEEE, per germline. CDR3 protein: CASSMGLSGNTIYF. The CDR3 coding sequence is TGTGCCAGCAGCATGGGGCTCTCTGGAAACACCATATATTTT.

This chain joins TRBV11-3 and TRBJ1-3; no definite D call. In germline, CDR1 is SGHNT, CDR2 YENEEA. The length of the CDR3 is 14 residues. V lost 4 bases to trimming and J lost 0 bases, with 7 bases between them. CDR3 sequence: CASSSGNSGNTIYF. The CDR3 coding sequence is TGTGCCAGCAGCTCGGGCAACTCTGGAAACACCATATATTTT.

This chain links TRBV6-1 with TRBJ1-1; weak D call: TRBD1 (6 bases). Germline loops: CDR1 MNHNS, CDR2 SASEGT. Trimming took off 8 bases at V and 6 bases at J, with 16 bases between the two ends. This CDR3 has 13 residues. CDR3 sequence reads: CASRYQGIAEAFF. Here the CDR3 DNA reads TGTGCCAGCCGATACCAGGGGATTGCTGAAGCTTTCTTT.

V is TRBV7-3 and J is TRBJ1-1; D might be TRBD1 (6 bases). V was clipped by 1 base and J by 6 bases, with 12 bases between them. This CDR3 region has 14 residues. CDR1 is SGHTA and CDR2 is FQGTGA in the germline V gene. The CDR3 DNA is TGTGCCAGCAGCTTAAAAGGGGGGTTCTCTGAAGCTTTCTTT. This sequence encodes CASSLKGGFSEAFF.

The genes are TRBV9 and TRBJ2-1; 14 bases are shared with TRBD2. Per the germline V gene, CDR1 is SGDLS and CDR2 is YYNGEE. J lost 5 bases, V lost 1 base, and 11 bases had no gene match. The CDR3 totals 19 residues. CDR3 sequence reads: CASSVWSGLAGVSHNEQFF. The CDR3 nucleotides are TGTGCCAGCAGCGTATGGTCGGGACTAGCGGGAGTTTCCCACAATGAGCAGTTCTTC. Filled out from reference TRBV9 and TRBJ2-1, the complete variable domain reads DSGVTQTPKHLITATGQRVTLRCSPRSGDLSVYWYQQSLDQGLQFLIQYYNGEERAKGNILERFSAQQFPDLHSELNLSSLELGDSALYFCASSVWSGLAGVSHNEQFFGPGTRLTVL.

The CDR3: CASTNPGATEAFF. CDR3 in DNA: TGTGCCAGCACAAACCCAGGGGCGACTGAAGCTTTCTTT. The chain has TRBV6-5 and TRBJ1-1; maybe TRBD1 (6 bases). The CDR3 has 13 residues. CDR1 and CDR2 from the germline V gene are MNHEY and SVGAGI. V lost 7 bases and J 5 bases, leaving 14 bases between the germline ends.

The chain recombines TRBV15 with TRBJ1-4; 10 bases match TRBD1. The CDR3 has 17 residues. Germline CDR1 is LNHNV and CDR2 is YYDKDF (reference sequence). The trim removed 5 bases at V and 1 base at J, leaving 7 bases unmatched. The CDR3 region is CATSHRDRGVTNEKLFF. In DNA form, the CDR3 reads TGTGCCACCAGCCACCGGGACAGGGGTGTAACTAATGAAAAACTGTTTTTT.

The chain couples TRBV19 to TRBJ2-5, with 12 bases lining up with TRBD2. V lost 6 bases, J lost 4 bases, and 6 bases stayed unmatched. The CDR3 length is 15 residues. Germline CDR1 and CDR2: LNHDA and SQIVND (reference sequence). CDR3 residues: CASSVLAGGRETQYF. Here the CDR3 DNA reads TGTGCCAGTAGCGTCCTAGCGGGGGGGAGAGAGACCCAGTACTTC. Filled out from reference TRBV19 and TRBJ2-5, the complete variable domain reads DGGITQSPKYLFRKEGQNVTLSCEQNLNHDAMYWYRQDPGQGLRLIYYSQIVNDFQKGDIAEGYSVSREKKESFPLTVTSAQKNPTAFYLCASSVLAGGRETQYFGPGTRLLVL.

V gene TRBV30 combines with J gene TRBJ1-6; D gene uncertain. The CDR3 is 14 amino acids. The ends were cut back, 4 bases at V and 2 bases at J, with 9 bases in the middle. CDR1 is GTSNPN, CDR2 SVGIG, per germline (reference sequence). The CDR3 DNA reads as TGTGCCTGGAAGCGACTCACCTATAATTCACCCCTCCACTTT. Translating it yields CAWKRLTYNSPLHF.

This chain uses TRBV7-2 with TRBJ2-5, with D possibly matching TRBD2 (5 bases). V was shortened by 2 bases and J by 6 bases, with 19 bases between the two germline ends. The CDR3 spans 16 residues. Germline CDR1 SGHTA, CDR2 FQGNSA. The CDR3 is CASSLTTGGYGKTQYF. The DNA for the CDR3 is TGTGCCAGCAGCTTAACGACTGGCGGGTATGGGAAGACCCAGTACTTC.

This clone has only one observation. The chain couples TRBV5-1 to TRBJ2-1; D is unclear. With 2 bases removed from V and 5 bases from J, the gap between germline ends came to 2 bases. The V gene's germline CDR1 is SGHRS and CDR2 YFSETQ. The CDR3 extends over 11 amino acids. CDR3 loop: CASSFDNEQFF. Written as DNA, the CDR3 is TGCGCCAGCAGCTTCGACAATGAGCAGTTCTTC.

V gene TRBV6-4 combines with J gene TRBJ1-3; TRBD1 matches at 9 bases. The CDR3 is made up of 16 amino acids. The V segment lost 6 bases and the J segment 0 bases; nucleotides outside the gene matches: 6. The germline V gene encodes CDR1 MRHNA and CDR2 SNTAGT. CDR3 coding DNA: TGTGCCAGCAGGCCACAGGGGGCTTTCTCTGGAAACACCATATATTTT. Translation gives CASRPQGAFSGNTIYF.

The chain combines TRBV29-1 with TRBJ1-1; D not resolved. This CDR3 is 13 amino acids long. With 3 bases removed from V and 1 base from J, the gap between germline ends came to 9 bases. CDR1 is SQVTM, CDR2 ANQGSEA, per germline. CDR3 DNA: TGCAGCGTTGAGCGGGGAAGGAACACTGAAGCTTTCTTT. Its protein product is CSVERGRNTEAFF.

The V gene is TRBV30, the J gene TRBJ2-2; D is ambiguous. This CDR3 contains 12 residues. V was pared by 3 bases and J by 6 bases, with 8 bases between. The germline V gene encodes CDR1 GTSNPN and CDR2 SVGIG (reference sequence). Here the CDR3 DNA reads TGTGCCTGGAGACGGGTAGCCGGGGAGCTGTTTTTT. Protein product: CAWRRVAGELFF.